This record concerns one T cell receptor beta chain sequence. The CDR3 is 12 amino acids. The ends were cut back, 8 bases at V and 4 bases at J, with 8 bases in the middle. Germline assignment: CDR1 LNHDA and CDR2 SQIVND (reference sequence). The entry originates in a study of shared clonotypes between healthy human individuals. Produced via immunoSEQ multiplex PCR; TCRdb's table is partial and in-frame only. The sample lists millions of clones, 90% to 95% occurring once. The sequencing sample was made of naive CD4+ T cells from PBMCs. As to subset: CD45RA+ positively selected. The chain recombines TRBV19 with TRBJ1-4, with unresolved D. The sequence was obtained from a man aged 18 to 30 in good health. Some clones in this sample may be carry-over from other donors' samples. The CDR3 coding sequence is TGTGCCAGTCGGGGTGGTAATGAAAAACTGTTTTTT. Translating it yields CASRGGNEKLFF.